This entry features one TCR beta chain sequence. The germline gives CDR1 SGHRS, CDR2 YFSETQ. The CDR3 contains 14 residues. V shed 4 bases and J shed 3 bases, with 11 bases lying between them. These data come from a study of PD-1 blockade in classical Hodgkin lymphoma. All trial patients relapsed after autologous stem cell transplantation. Using immunoSEQ multiplex PCR, the repertoire was profiled, and TCRdb retains in-frame clones only, with some absent. The table shows roughly 32,000 clones, with 82% occurring only once. The receptor was derived from a human donor with classical Hodgkin lymphoma. The sample was peripheral blood mononuclear cells (PBMCs), taken at baseline. The gene calls are TRBV5-1 and TRBJ1-5; a possible D gene is TRBD1 (5 bases). CDR3 nucleotides: TGCGCCAGCAGCCTTGGACACCCCAATCAGCCCCAGCATTTT. It specifies CASSLGHPNQPQHF. Variable domain in full (rest from reference TRBV5-1 and TRBJ1-5): KAGVTQTPRYLIKTRGQQVTLSCSPISGHRSVSWYQQTPGQGLQFLFEYFSETQRNKGNFPGRFSGRQFSNSRSEMNVSTLELGDSALYLCASSLGHPNQPQHFGDGTRLSIL.